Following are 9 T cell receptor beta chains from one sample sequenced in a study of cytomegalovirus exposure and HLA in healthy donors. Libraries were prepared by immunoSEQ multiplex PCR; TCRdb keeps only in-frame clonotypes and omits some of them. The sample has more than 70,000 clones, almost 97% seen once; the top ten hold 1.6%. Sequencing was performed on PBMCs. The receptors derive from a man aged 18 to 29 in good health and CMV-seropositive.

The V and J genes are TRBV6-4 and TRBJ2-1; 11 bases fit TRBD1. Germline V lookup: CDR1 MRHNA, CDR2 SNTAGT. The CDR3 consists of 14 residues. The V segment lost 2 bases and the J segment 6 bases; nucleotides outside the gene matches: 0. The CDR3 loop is CASSDGTGGNEQFF. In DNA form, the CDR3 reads TGTGCCAGCAGTGACGGGACAGGGGGCAATGAGCAGTTCTTC.

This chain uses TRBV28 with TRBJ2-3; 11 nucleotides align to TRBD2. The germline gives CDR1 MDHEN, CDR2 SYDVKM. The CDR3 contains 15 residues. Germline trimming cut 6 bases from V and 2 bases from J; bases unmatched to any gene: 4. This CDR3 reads CASRVAGGVTDTQYF. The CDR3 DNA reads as TGTGCCAGCAGGGTAGCGGGAGGGGTCACAGATACGCAGTATTTT.

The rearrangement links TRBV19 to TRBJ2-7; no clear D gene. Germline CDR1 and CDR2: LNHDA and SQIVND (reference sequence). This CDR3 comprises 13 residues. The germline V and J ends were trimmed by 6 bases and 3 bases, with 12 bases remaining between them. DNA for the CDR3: TGTGCCAGTAGCCATACGATAGACTACGAGCAGTACTTC. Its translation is CASSHTIDYEQYF.

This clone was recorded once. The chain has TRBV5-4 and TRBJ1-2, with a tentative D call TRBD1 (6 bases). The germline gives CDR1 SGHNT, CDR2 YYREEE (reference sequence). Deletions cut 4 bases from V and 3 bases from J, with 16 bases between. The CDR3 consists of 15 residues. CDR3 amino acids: CASSHLRAGDYGYTF. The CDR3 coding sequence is TGTGCCAGCAGCCACCTAAGGGCAGGGGACTATGGCTACACCTTC.

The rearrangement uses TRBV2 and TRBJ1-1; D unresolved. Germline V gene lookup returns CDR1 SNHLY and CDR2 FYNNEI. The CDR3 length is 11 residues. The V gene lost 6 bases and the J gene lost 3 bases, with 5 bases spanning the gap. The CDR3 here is CASSVDTEAFF. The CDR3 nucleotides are TGTGCCAGCAGCGTAGACACTGAAGCTTTCTTT.

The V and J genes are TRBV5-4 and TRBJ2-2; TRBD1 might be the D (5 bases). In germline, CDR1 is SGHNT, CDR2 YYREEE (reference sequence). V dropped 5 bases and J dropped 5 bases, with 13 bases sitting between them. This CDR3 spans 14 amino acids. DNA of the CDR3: TGTGCCAGCAGTCCAGGGTTAGAAACCGGGGAGCTGTTTTTT. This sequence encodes CASSPGLETGELFF.

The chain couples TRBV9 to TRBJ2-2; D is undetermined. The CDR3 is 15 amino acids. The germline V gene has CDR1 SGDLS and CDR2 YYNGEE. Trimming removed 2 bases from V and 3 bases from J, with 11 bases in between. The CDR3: CASSVSPGYTGELFF. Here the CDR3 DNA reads TGTGCCAGCAGCGTGTCCCCCGGGTACACCGGGGAGCTGTTTTTT. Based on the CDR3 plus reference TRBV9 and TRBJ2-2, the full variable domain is DSGVTQTPKHLITATGQRVTLRCSPRSGDLSVYWYQQSLDQGLQFLIQYYNGEERAKGNILERFSAQQFPDLHSELNLSSLELGDSALYFCASSVSPGYTGELFFGEGSRLTVL.

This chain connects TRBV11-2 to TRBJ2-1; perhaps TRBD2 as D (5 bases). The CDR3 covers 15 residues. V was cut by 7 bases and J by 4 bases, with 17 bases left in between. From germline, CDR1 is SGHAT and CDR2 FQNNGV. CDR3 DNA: TGTGCCAGCAATAGAGGAGGCGGTGTTTACAATGAGCAGTTCTTC. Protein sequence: CASNRGGGVYNEQFF.

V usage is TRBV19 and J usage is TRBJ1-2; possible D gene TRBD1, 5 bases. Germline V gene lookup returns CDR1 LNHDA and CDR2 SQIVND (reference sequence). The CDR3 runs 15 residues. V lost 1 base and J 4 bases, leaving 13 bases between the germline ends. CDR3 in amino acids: CASSIAAGGGYGYTF. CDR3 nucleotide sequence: TGTGCCAGTAGTATAGCTGCGGGGGGGGGCTATGGCTACACCTTC.